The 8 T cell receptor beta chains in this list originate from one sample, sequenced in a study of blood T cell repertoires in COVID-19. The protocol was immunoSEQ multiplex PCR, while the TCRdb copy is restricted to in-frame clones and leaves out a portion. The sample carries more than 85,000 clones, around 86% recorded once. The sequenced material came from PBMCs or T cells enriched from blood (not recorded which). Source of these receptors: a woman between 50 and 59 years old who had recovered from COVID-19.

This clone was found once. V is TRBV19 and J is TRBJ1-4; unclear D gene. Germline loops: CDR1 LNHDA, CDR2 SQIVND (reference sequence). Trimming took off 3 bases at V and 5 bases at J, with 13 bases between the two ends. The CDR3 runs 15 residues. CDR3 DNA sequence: TGTGCCAGTAGTATTTTGTCCGTAGTAAATGAAAAACTGTTTTTT. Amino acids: CASSILSVVNEKLFF.

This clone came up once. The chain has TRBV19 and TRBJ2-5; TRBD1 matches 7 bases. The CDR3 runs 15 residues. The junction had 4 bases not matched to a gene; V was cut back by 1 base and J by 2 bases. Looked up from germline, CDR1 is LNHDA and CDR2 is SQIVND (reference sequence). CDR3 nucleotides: TGTGCCAGTAGTATAGCAGGGGGTGGACAAGAGACCCAGTACTTC. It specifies CASSIAGGGQETQYF.

The DNA for the CDR3 is TGTGCCAGCAGCATCTCAGGGGCCGAGCAGTACTTC. It yields the protein CASSISGAEQYF. This sequence joins TRBV11-3 and TRBJ2-7, with a weak D call TRBD1 (6 bases). Looked up from germline, CDR1 is SGHNT and CDR2 is YENEEA. The CDR3 sequence is 12 residues long. V was trimmed by 5 bases and J by 6 bases, leaving 11 bases between them. Looking up the rest from reference TRBV11-3 and TRBJ2-7 gives the full variable domain: EAGVVQSPRYKIIEKKQPVAFWCNPISGHNTLYWYLQNLGQGPELLIRYENEEAVDDSQLPKDRFSAERLKGVDSTLKIQPAELGDSAVYLCASSISGAEQYFGPGTRLTVT.

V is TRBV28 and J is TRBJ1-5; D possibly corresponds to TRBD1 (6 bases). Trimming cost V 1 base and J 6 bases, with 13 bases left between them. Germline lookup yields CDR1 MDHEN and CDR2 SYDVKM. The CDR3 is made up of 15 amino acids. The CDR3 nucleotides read TGTGCCAGCAGTTTATACCGGGGGGCGGCTCAGCCCCAGCATTTT. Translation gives CASSLYRGAAQPQHF.

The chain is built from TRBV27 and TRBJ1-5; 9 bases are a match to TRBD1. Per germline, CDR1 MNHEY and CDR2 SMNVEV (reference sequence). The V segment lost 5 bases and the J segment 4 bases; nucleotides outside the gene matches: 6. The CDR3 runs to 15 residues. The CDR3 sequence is CASSERQGGNQPQHF. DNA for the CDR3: TGTGCCAGCAGTGAACGACAGGGGGGGAATCAGCCCCAGCATTTT.

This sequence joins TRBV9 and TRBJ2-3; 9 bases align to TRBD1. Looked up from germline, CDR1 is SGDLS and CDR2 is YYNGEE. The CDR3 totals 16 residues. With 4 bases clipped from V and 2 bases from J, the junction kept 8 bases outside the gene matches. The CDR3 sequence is CASSSRQGDITDTQYF. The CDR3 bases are TGTGCCAGCAGCTCCCGACAGGGGGATATCACAGATACGCAGTATTTT.

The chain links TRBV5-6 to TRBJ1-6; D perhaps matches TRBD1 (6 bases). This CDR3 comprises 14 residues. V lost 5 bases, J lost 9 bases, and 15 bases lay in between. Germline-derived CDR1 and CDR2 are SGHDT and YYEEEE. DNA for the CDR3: TGTGCCAGCAGAACCGGGACATTTGCTTCACCCCTCCACTTT. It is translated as CASRTGTFASPLHF.

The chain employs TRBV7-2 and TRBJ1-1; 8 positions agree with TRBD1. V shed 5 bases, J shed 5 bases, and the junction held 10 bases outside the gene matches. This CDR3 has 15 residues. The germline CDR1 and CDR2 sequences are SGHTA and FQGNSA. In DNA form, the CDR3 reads TGTGCCAGCAGCCCAGCCCCGGGACAGGCGACTGAAGCTTTCTTT. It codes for CASSPAPGQATEAFF. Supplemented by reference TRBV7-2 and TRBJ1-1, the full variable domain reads GAGVSQSPSNKVTEKGKDVELRCDPISGHTALYWYRQSLGQGLEFLIYFQGNSAPDKSGLPSDRFSAERTGGSVSTLTIQRTQQEDSAVYLCASSPAPGQATEAFFGQGTRLTVV.